The entry that follows covers one T cell receptor beta chain sequence. This sample was included in a study of blood T cells in healthy people across ages. The CDR3 consists of 15 residues. V was shortened by 6 bases and J by 5 bases, with 19 bases between the two germline ends. Germline CDR1 is ENHRY and CDR2 is SYGVKD. The second PCR ran 7 to 11 cycles with a sample-barcoded 5' primer and J-beta primers. TCRdb analysed the 5' RACE reads with MiXCR anew, one entry per CDR3 protein. The sample yields hundreds of thousands of distinct CDR3 sequences, about 48% seen once. Specimen: blood. This clonotype was obtained from a man aged 30-40 years in good health. This chain connects TRBV10-3 to TRBJ2-5; possibly TRBD1 or TRBD2 for D (5 bases each). CDR3: CAIRGDRTLEETQYF. CDR3 bases: TGTGCCATCAGGGGGGACCGCACCCTCGAGGAGACCCAGTACTTC.